The T cell receptor beta chain described here comes from a study of CD8+ T cells in alopecia areata. Overall study: Donor skin was harvested from roughly 6-12-month-old C3H/HeJ mice with spontaneous alopecia and grafted onto roughly 7-10-week-old female C3H/HeJ recipients.

The V gene lost 5 bases and the J gene lost 1 base, with 12 bases spanning the gap. The CDR3 sequence is 14 residues long. From germline, CDR1 is NNHDY and CDR2 SYVADS. General study points: Resident alphabeta T cells of normal skin are also sequenced in scalp samples. TCRs were shared less clearly across patients than in mice, possibly for HLA-related reasons.

Markers used for sorting pooled cutaneous lymph node cells were CD4, CD8alpha, NKG2D, NKG2ACE and others. RNA was extracted and reverse transcribed into cDNA as the sequencing template. Assay used: immunoSEQ multiplex PCR; TCRdb lists only in-frame clones, some missing. The sample presents under 4,500 clones, none singletons. This clone was counted many times. As yet, its antigen is unknown. Mouse gene names and germline throughout. With the read ending 4 residues before the CDR3 end, the germline J gene is used to fill in that end. This sequence originates from a C3H/HeJ mouse with alopecia areata. Mouse MHC haplotype: H2-k. Sequenced input: CD8+ T cells sorted from a lymph node. The rearrangement joins TRBV13-3 to TRBJ1-2; D perhaps matches TRBD1 (6 bases). CDR3 loop: CASSSGTKNSDYTF. The DNA read from the CDR3 is TGTGCCAGCAGCTCCGGGACAAAAAACTCC.